This entry describes one T cell receptor (beta chain). The table lists this clonotype with many counts. Its antigen is currently not known. No per-base quality is available; no much larger clone lies one base away. Libraries were made using PCR. Reads for this sample came from an Illumina HiSeq 4000. Bulk TCR libraries were prepared as previously described, using TCR primers listed in Table S5. Purification of total RNA was performed with the Qiagen AllPrep DNA/RNA kit. Before any analysis, reads coming from multiple sequencing runs of the same library were combined into one pool. The authors processed their data as follows. Reads were retained only if an exact TCR constant sequence was present, and the retained reads were trimmed to 150 nt and grouped according to their 12-nt molecular barcodes. Reads within each barcode group were sub-clustered using a 15% Levenshtein threshold, and quality-weighted consensus sequences were constructed for each RNA molecule. Non-functional sequences were removed, as were lower-count sequences one edit away from another. On the basis of fitting two negative binomial distributions, barcode sub-clusters with fewer than 20% of the maximum read count were discarded. Through fastp at Q25 and MiXCR, TCRdb rebuilt clones from the public reads, retaining in-frame beta chains. Entries that share a CDR3 protein sequence are merged under the most common genes and DNA. The V and J calls follow TCRdb's processing rather than the paper's. The sample includes just under 650,000 distinct CDR3 sequences, with roughly 21% observed a single time. The biggest ten clones account for 0.7% to 1% of the sample.

The sample originates from a study of molecular identifiers for immune sequencing clone quantification (dated by TCRdb to the late 2010s). Looking at the study overall: For a replicate experiment, RNA from roughly 20,000 or 100,000 naive CD8 T cells was divided into five aliquots, and four of the five aliquots were sequenced. This methods study benchmarked molecular-identifier clustering-based TCR repertoire sequencing (MIDCIRS) and TCR RNA copy counting, using CD8 T cells to do so.

The CDR3 measures 15 amino acids from cysteine to phenylalanine. Solely the CDR3 DNA is kept, with 45 bases framed from the first base. CDR1 and CDR2 (SGHTA, FQGNSA) derive from the germline V gene. Unmatched junction bases come to 10, with V trimmed by 5 bases and J by 7 bases. Libraries of naive CD8 T cells were built from approximately 20,000 to 1,000,000 sorted cells, with 10%, 30% or 50% of the purified RNA used. On a BD FACSAria II, naive CD8 T cells were FACS-sorted as CD8+CD4-CCR7+CD45RA+ and collected into RLT Plus buffer. Detection sensitivity was tested by spiking Jurkat RNA equal to about 10 TCR copies' worth into samples containing roughly 17,000-1,000,000 naive CD8 T cells. CD8 T cells were enriched with RosetteSep CD8+ T Cell Enrichment Cocktail and Ficoll-Paque, followed by ACK red cell lysis. General study outcomes and caveats: When barcode sub-clustering was omitted, TCR diversity was inflated by chimeric consensus sequences, with chimeras reaching as high as 47%. In CMV-specific effector cells, clones with more than 20 RNA copies accounted for over 97% of molecules, whereas in naive cells such clones accounted for under 1%. Modeling estimated about 2.8 recovered TCR RNA copies per cell, compared with around 9.7 by digital PCR, which implies roughly 30% capture efficiency. The sizes of highly expanded clones could end up underestimated when identical TCR molecules share a barcode. The naive libraries included spiked-in Jurkat TCR RNA (around 10 copies' worth), and this RNA is not part of the donor repertoire. A single cell's worth of spiked-in Jurkat TCR RNA was reported detectable even among about 1.1 million naive CD8 T cells.

This sequence uses TRBV7-2 and TRBJ2-1; TRBD2 lines up with 8 middle nucleotides. The sample comprised naive CD8+ T cells from blood, with Jurkat cell RNA spiked in. What this sample's cell subset or site label stands for: FACS-sorted CD8+CD4-CCR7+CD45RA+ naive T cells. This receptor was obtained from a human donor in good health. Some libraries in this study had Jurkat cell RNA spiked in. The CDR3 protein sequence reads: CASSQTPGLGNEQFF. The nucleotide sequence reads as follows: TGTGCCAGCAGCCAAACACCGGGACTAGGTAATGAGCAGTTCTTC.